A single sample is the source of the 24 T cell receptor beta chains below, sequenced in a study of T cell responses to AZD1222 COVID-19 vaccine. Libraries were prepared by immunoSEQ multiplex PCR; TCRdb keeps only in-frame clonotypes and omits some of them. The sample includes 180,000 or so clones, approximately 90% seen only once; the top ten take 1% to 1.5%. Sequenced here: peripheral blood, sampled 28 days after the second AZD1222 dose. The source is an adult who received the AZD1222 COVID-19 vaccine.

The chain recombines TRBV30 with TRBJ1-1; perhaps TRBD1 as D (5 bases). V was pared by 4 bases and J by 3 bases, with 12 bases between. CDR1 and CDR2 from the germline V gene are GTSNPN and SVGIG (reference sequence). The CDR3 is 13 residues long. DNA of the CDR3: TGTGCCTGGAAGGGGTGGGGGGACACTGAAGCTTTCTTT. This codes for CAWKGWGDTEAFF.

The V call is TRBV7-2, the J call TRBJ1-5; D remains ambiguous. Trimming cost V 1 base and J 4 bases, with 5 bases left between them. This CDR3 is built from 13 residues. CDR1 SGHTA and CDR2 FQGNSA come from the germline V gene. As DNA, the CDR3 is TGTGCCAGCAGCTTAGAATATAATCAGCCCCAGCATTTT. Its protein product is CASSLEYNQPQHF.

The chain carries TRBV4-1 and TRBJ2-2, with D perhaps matching TRBD2 (6 bases). The length of the CDR3 is 16 residues. V lost 3 bases and J lost 5, with 16 bases in between. The germline CDR1 and CDR2 sequences are MGHRA and YSYEKL. CDR3: CASSQAGGQRTGELFF. The DNA for the CDR3 is TGCGCCAGCAGCCAGGCCGGGGGTCAGAGGACCGGGGAGCTGTTTTTT.

The chain employs TRBV9 and TRBJ2-1; possibly TRBD1 for D (6 bases). CDR3 length equals 16 residues. Deletions cut 4 bases from V and 0 bases from J, with 14 bases between. Germline V CDR1 and CDR2: SGDLS, YYNGEE. CDR3 sequence reads: CASSSEGVSSYNEQFF. The CDR3 DNA follows: TGTGCCAGCAGCTCAGAGGGGGTTAGCTCCTACAATGAGCAGTTCTTC.

The V and J genes are TRBV29-1 and TRBJ2-5; maybe TRBD2 (6 bases). The length of the CDR3 is 13 residues. CDR1 is SQVTM and CDR2 is ANQGSEA in the germline V gene. The ends were cut back, 5 bases at V and 4 bases at J, with 14 bases in the middle. The CDR3 loop reads CSVIHGSGETQYF. CDR3 nucleotide sequence: TGCAGCGTTATTCACGGTAGCGGAGAGACCCAGTACTTC.

This clone was seen a single time. The chain employs TRBV5-1 and TRBJ1-2, with D uncertain. V was cut by 0 bases and J by 7 bases, with 7 bases left in between. The germline gives CDR1 SGHRS, CDR2 YFSETQ. The CDR3 extends over 12 amino acids. Here the CDR3 reads CASSLDPGGYTF. The CDR3 nucleotides read TGCGCCAGCAGCTTGGATCCGGGTGGCTACACCTTC.

The chain has TRBV15 and TRBJ1-3; D is ambiguous. Germline V gives CDR1 LNHNV, CDR2 YYDKDF (reference sequence). Trimming left V 1 base short and J 2 bases short, with 15 bases between. The length of the CDR3 is 17 residues. The CDR3 is CATSRGLFRPPGNTIYF. The DNA of the CDR3 is TGTGCCACCAGCAGAGGACTTTTTCGGCCGCCTGGAAACACCATATATTTT.

V and J are TRBV10-3 and TRBJ2-5; no clear D. This CDR3 comprises 13 residues. The germline CDR1 and CDR2 sequences are ENHRY and SYGVKD. V was clipped by 3 bases and J by 2 bases, with 7 bases between them. The DNA for the CDR3 is TGTGCCATCAGTGAAAACCAACAAGAGACCCAGTACTTC. This sequence encodes CAISENQQETQYF.

The rearrangement uses TRBV6-6 and TRBJ2-6, with D possibly being TRBD2 (5 bases). Germline V lookup: CDR1 MNHNY, CDR2 SVGAGI (reference sequence). CDR3 length: 15 residues. V lost 2 bases, J lost 0 bases, and 5 bases lay in between. Here the CDR3 reads CASSYGSSGANVLTF. CDR3 nucleotide sequence: TGTGCCAGCAGTTACGGGAGCTCTGGGGCCAACGTCCTGACTTTC.

CDR3 in DNA: TGTGCCAGCAGTGAGTACAGGGGGGCCCTATATGGAAGGCATTTT. Protein: CASSEYRGALYGRHF. The chain couples TRBV6-1 to TRBJ1-5; 8 positions agree with TRBD1. The J segment lost 15 bases and the V segment lost 3 bases, leaving 16 bases of the junction unmatched. The length of the CDR3 is 15 residues. Germline V CDR1 and CDR2: MNHNS, SASEGT.

The chain combines TRBV5-1 with TRBJ1-1; no reliable D call. V was pared by 0 bases and J by 1 base, with 13 bases between. CDR1 and CDR2 (germline): SGHRS, YFSETQ. This CDR3 region has 16 residues. CDR3 loop: CASSLAFPGENTEAFF. DNA for the CDR3: TGCGCCAGCAGCTTGGCATTCCCAGGAGAGAACACTGAAGCTTTCTTT.

DNA for the CDR3: TGTGCCAGCATTAGGCAGGGGAGCACCGGGGAGCTGTTTTTT. Residues: CASIRQGSTGELFF. The rearrangement joins TRBV28 to TRBJ2-2, with a possible D match to TRBD1 (6 bases). Germline CDR1 MDHEN, CDR2 SYDVKM. V lost 7 bases and J lost 4, with 13 bases in between. This CDR3 is built from 14 residues.

This clone was detected only once. The chain is built from TRBV6-5 and TRBJ2-5; 10 bases align to TRBD2. The ends lost 2 bases at V and 5 bases at J; junction bases unmatched: 5. In germline, CDR1 is MNHEY, CDR2 SVGAGI. The length of the CDR3 is 15 residues. This CDR3 reads CASSYASGSRETQYF. Here the CDR3 DNA reads TGTGCCAGCAGTTACGCTAGCGGGAGCAGGGAGACCCAGTACTTC.

The chain carries TRBV2 and TRBJ2-3, with 11 bases that match TRBD2. The V segment lost 8 bases and the J segment 4 bases; nucleotides outside the gene matches: 17. CDR3 length: 18 residues. Germline V gene sequence: CDR1 SNHLY, CDR2 FYNNEI. CDR3 in DNA: TGTGCCAGCTACGGGGTGATAGCGGGAGGGTTTGGTTCAGATACGCAGTATTTT. Protein sequence: CASYGVIAGGFGSDTQYF. Full variable domain (outside the CDR3, taken from reference TRBV2 and TRBJ2-3): EPEVTQTPSHQVTQMGQEVILRCVPISNHLYFYWYRQILGQKVEFLVSFYNNEISEKSEIFDDQFSVERPDGSNFTLKIRSTKLEDSAMYFCASYGVIAGGFGSDTQYFGPGTRLTVL.

This chain connects TRBV24-1 to TRBJ2-1, with D possibly TRBD2 on 6 matching bases. Germline V CDR1 and CDR2: KGHDR, SFDVKD. The V end lost 4 bases, the J end lost 6 bases, and 15 bases lay between the germline ends. CDR3 size: 15 residues. The CDR3 sequence: CATSEGGRDGNEQFF. DNA of the CDR3: TGTGCCACCAGTGAGGGAGGCAGGGACGGCAATGAGCAGTTCTTC.

V gene TRBV3-1 (or the pseudogene TRBV3-2) combines with J gene TRBJ1-1, with D maybe TRBD1 (5 bases). Trimming removed 0 bases from V and 11 bases from J, with 19 bases in between. Germline V gives CDR1 LGHDT, CDR2 YNNKEL (reference sequence). The CDR3 totals 15 residues. The CDR3 sequence is CASSQEGGNRGWAFF. The CDR3 bases are TGTGCCAGCAGCCAAGAGGGCGGGAACCGGGGCTGGGCTTTCTTT.

The chain couples TRBV5-1 to TRBJ2-3; a possible D gene is TRBD1 (6 bases). The V gene's germline CDR1 is SGHRS and CDR2 YFSETQ. This CDR3 comprises 16 residues. V was pared by 1 base and J by 6 bases, with 18 bases between. The CDR3 sequence is CASSLTGRKPFDTQYF. The CDR3 DNA sequence: TGCGCCAGCAGCTTGACAGGGCGCAAACCCTTCGATACGCAGTATTTT.

The chain links TRBV29-1 to TRBJ2-3; D uncertain. Trimming stripped 4 bases from V and 10 bases from J, with 9 bases between. The CDR3 sequence is 10 residues long. Germline lookup yields CDR1 SQVTM and CDR2 ANQGSEA. CDR3 coding DNA: TGCAGCGTTGGTGAATATCCGCAGTATTTT. Its translation: CSVGEYPQYF.

On this clone itself: Within the sample, other DNA sequences also encode this same CDR3. The V and J genes are TRBV19 and TRBJ2-6, with 7 bases identical to TRBD1. The CDR3 is 14 amino acids. Germline values: CDR1 LNHDA, CDR2 SQIVND (reference sequence). V was pared by 5 bases and J by 2 bases, with 0 bases of the junction left unmatched. The CDR3 is CASSQGAGANVLTF. In DNA, the CDR3 is TGTGCCAGTAGTCAGGGGGCTGGGGCCAACGTCCTGACTTTC.

The chain couples TRBV7-8 to TRBJ2-1; no clear D gene. Trimming stripped 1 base from V and 0 bases from J, with 13 bases between. This CDR3 comprises 17 residues. CDR1 is SGHVS and CDR2 is FQNEAQ in the germline V gene. The CDR3 sequence: CASSLGVTRSSYNEQFF. As DNA, the CDR3 is TGTGCCAGCAGCTTAGGGGTAACTCGTAGCTCCTACAATGAGCAGTTCTTC.

This chain connects TRBV5-8 to TRBJ1-1, with 10 bases matching TRBD1. The CDR3 covers 13 residues. CDR1 SGHTS and CDR2 YDEGEE come from the germline V gene. V was clipped by 4 bases and J by 6 bases; unmatched bases: 3. CDR3 amino acids: CASSRGQGAEAFF. The CDR3 DNA reads TGTGCCAGCAGCAGAGGACAGGGGGCTGAAGCTTTCTTT.

This clone was detected once. The chain uses TRBV28 and TRBJ2-7; either TRBD1 or TRBD2 may fit D (5 bases each). The CDR3 is made up of 16 amino acids. The V and J ends lost 6 bases and 3 bases respectively, with 21 bases between them. Germline lookup yields CDR1 MDHEN and CDR2 SYDVKM. In DNA, the CDR3 is TGTGCCAGCAGCCTACTTACCTTCGGGGCTAGCTACGAGCAGTACTTC. Protein product: CASSLLTFGASYEQYF.

This clone was seen a handful of times. Additional DNA sequences in this sample encode the identical CDR3. The rearrangement uses TRBV7-6 and TRBJ1-1, with no clear D. This CDR3 comprises 11 residues. Germline CDR1 SGHVS, CDR2 FNYEAQ. Trimming pared 3 bases from V and 7 bases from J, leaving 6 bases between. Here the CDR3 DNA reads TGTGCCAGCAGCTTTGGAGGTGAAGCTTTCTTT. Protein product: CASSFGGEAFF.

V and J are TRBV11-2 and TRBJ1-1; 9 bases are shared with TRBD1. The length of the CDR3 is 15 residues. The V gene end was trimmed by 5 bases and the J gene end by 5 bases; junction bases not matched to a gene: 9. CDR1 SGHAT and CDR2 FQNNGV come from the germline V gene. The CDR3 bases are TGTGCCAGCAGCGACCCCGGGACAGGGATAACTGAAGCTTTCTTT. It specifies CASSDPGTGITEAFF.